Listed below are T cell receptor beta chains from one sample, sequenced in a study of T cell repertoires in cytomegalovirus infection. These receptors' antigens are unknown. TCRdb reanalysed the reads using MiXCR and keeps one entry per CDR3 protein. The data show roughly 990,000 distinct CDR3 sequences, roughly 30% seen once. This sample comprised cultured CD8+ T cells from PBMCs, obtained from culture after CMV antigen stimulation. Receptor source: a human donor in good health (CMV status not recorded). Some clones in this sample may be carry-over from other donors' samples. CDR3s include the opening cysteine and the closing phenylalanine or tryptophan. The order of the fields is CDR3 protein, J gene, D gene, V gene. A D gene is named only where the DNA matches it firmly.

cdr3_aa: CASSIFGPNTEAFF; j_call: TRBJ1-1; d_call: -; v_call: TRBV19
cdr3_aa: CASSFGVPEAFF; j_call: TRBJ1-1; d_call: -; v_call: TRBV12-3/TRBV12-4
cdr3_aa: CASSATVNGYTF; j_call: TRBJ1-2; d_call: -; v_call: TRBV6-6
cdr3_aa: CASSLDRDSDTQYF; j_call: TRBJ2-3; d_call: -; v_call: TRBV12-3/TRBV12-4
cdr3_aa: CASSGNKGSLEQYF; j_call: TRBJ2-7; d_call: -; v_call: TRBV7-9
cdr3_aa: CASSPWTGEDRAFF; j_call: TRBJ1-1; d_call: TRBD1; v_call: TRBV27
cdr3_aa: CASSLPSGTNTGELFF; j_call: TRBJ2-2; d_call: TRBD2; v_call: TRBV28
cdr3_aa: CASRSGRANQPQHF; j_call: TRBJ1-5; d_call: -; v_call: TRBV12-3/TRBV12-4
cdr3_aa: CASSSTDLDRGFGETQYF; j_call: TRBJ2-5; d_call: TRBD1; v_call: TRBV6-2/TRBV6-3
cdr3_aa: CARGEATGELFF; j_call: TRBJ2-2; d_call: -; v_call: TRBV7-6
cdr3_aa: CASSLVASGGPISSTDTQYF; j_call: TRBJ2-3; d_call: TRBD2; v_call: TRBV11-2
cdr3_aa: CASSTTGGADYGYTF; j_call: TRBJ1-2; d_call: TRBD1; v_call: TRBV6-8
cdr3_aa: CASSMSTGGPNQPQHF; j_call: TRBJ1-5; d_call: -; v_call: TRBV19
cdr3_aa: CAWSGPSLGLAGEETQYF; j_call: TRBJ2-5; d_call: TRBD2; v_call: TRBV30
cdr3_aa: CASSLRPGLQGDTEAFF; j_call: TRBJ1-1; d_call: -; v_call: TRBV4-1
cdr3_aa: CATSDLGEGGNNEQFF; j_call: TRBJ2-1; d_call: -; v_call: TRBV24-1
cdr3_aa: CASSRADRSRAYGYTF; j_call: TRBJ1-2; d_call: -; v_call: TRBV3-1
cdr3_aa: CATQADTQYF; j_call: TRBJ2-3; d_call: -; v_call: TRBV6-1
cdr3_aa: CASRITGSEQYF; j_call: TRBJ2-7; d_call: -; v_call: TRBV5-8
cdr3_aa: CASSETRATNYGYTF; j_call: TRBJ1-2; d_call: -; v_call: TRBV2
cdr3_aa: CASSLGTAWGNQPQHF; j_call: TRBJ1-5; d_call: TRBD1; v_call: TRBV12-3/TRBV12-4
cdr3_aa: CASSRWRGVNTEAFF; j_call: TRBJ1-1; d_call: -; v_call: TRBV28
cdr3_aa: CASSLDAGDPRVTEAFF; j_call: TRBJ1-1; d_call: -; v_call: TRBV7-2
cdr3_aa: CASSLGQGFLETQYF; j_call: TRBJ2-5; d_call: -; v_call: TRBV7-8
cdr3_aa: CASSSPGVAEAFF; j_call: TRBJ1-1; d_call: -; v_call: TRBV7-6
cdr3_aa: CASSQEWHLLWDEQFF; j_call: TRBJ2-1; d_call: -; v_call: TRBV4-2
cdr3_aa: CASSLDGGVAEAFF; j_call: TRBJ1-1; d_call: -; v_call: TRBV5-8
cdr3_aa: CASSLVVAEDRGYNEQFF; j_call: TRBJ2-1; d_call: TRBD1; v_call: TRBV7-6
cdr3_aa: CASRDGTYYGYTF; j_call: TRBJ1-2; d_call: -; v_call: TRBV27